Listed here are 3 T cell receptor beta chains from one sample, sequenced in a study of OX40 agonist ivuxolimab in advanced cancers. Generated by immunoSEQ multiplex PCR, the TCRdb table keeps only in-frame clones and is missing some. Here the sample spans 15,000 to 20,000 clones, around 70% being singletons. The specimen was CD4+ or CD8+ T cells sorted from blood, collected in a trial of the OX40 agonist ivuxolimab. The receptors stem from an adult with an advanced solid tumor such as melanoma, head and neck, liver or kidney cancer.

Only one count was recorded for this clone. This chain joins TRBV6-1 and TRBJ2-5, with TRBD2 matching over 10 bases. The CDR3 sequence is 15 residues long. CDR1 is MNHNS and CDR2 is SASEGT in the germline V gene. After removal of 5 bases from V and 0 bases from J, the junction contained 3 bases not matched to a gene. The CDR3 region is CASSPSGGDQETQYF. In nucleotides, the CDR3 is TGTGCCAGCAGTCCAAGCGGGGGGGACCAAGAGACCCAGTACTTC.

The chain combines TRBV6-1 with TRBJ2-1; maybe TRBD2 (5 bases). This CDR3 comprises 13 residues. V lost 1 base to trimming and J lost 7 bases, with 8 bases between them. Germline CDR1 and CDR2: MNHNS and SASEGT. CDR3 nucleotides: TGTGCCAGCAGTGAAGTACGAGGGAATGAGCAGTTCTTC. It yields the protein CASSEVRGNEQFF.

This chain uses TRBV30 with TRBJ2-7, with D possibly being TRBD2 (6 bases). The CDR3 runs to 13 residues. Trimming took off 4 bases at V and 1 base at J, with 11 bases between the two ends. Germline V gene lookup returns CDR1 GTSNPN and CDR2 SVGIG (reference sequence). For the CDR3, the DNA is TGTGCCTGGACAGCGGGCCTTTCCTACGAGCAGTACTTC. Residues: CAWTAGLSYEQYF. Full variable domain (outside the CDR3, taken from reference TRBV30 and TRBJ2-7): SQTIHQWPATLVQPVGSPLSLECTVEGTSNPNLYWYRQAAGRGLQLLFYSVGIGQISSEVPQNLSASRPQDRQFILSSKKLLLSDSGFYLCAWTAGLSYEQYFGPGTRLTVT.